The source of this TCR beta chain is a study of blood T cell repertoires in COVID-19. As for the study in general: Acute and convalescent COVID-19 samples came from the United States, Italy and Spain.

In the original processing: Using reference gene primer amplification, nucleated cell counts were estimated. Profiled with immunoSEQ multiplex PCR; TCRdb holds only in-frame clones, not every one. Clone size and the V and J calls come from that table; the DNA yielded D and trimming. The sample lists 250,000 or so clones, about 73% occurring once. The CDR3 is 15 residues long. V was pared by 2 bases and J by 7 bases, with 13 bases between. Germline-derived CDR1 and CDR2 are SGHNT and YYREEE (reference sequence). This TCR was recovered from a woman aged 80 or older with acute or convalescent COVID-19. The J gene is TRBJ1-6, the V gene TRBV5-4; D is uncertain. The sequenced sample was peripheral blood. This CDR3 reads CASSFLSAGNSPLHF. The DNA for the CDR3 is TGTGCCAGCAGCTTTTTAAGTGCGGGAAATTCACCCCTCCACTTT. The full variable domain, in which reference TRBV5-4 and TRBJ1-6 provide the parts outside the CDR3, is ETGVTQSPTHLIKTRGQQVTLRCSSQSGHNTVSWYQQALGQGPQFIFQYYREEENGRGNFPPRFSGLQFPNYSSELNVNALELDDSALYLCASSFLSAGNSPLHFGNGTRLTVT.